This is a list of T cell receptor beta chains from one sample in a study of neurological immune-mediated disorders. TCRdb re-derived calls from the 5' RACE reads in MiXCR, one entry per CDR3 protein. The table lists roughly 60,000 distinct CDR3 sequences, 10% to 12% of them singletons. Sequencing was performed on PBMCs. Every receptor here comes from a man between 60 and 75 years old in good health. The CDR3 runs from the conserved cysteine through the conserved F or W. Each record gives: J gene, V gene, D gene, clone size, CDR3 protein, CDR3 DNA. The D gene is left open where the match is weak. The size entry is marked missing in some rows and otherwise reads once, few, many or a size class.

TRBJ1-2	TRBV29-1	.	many	CSVEIGFQDGYTF	TGCAGCGTTGAAATAGGGTTTCAGGATGGCTACACCTTC
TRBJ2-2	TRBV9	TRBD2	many	CASSETAGGVPGELFF	TGTGCCAGCAGCGAAACGGCGGGGGGGGTCCCCGGGGAGCTGTTTTTT
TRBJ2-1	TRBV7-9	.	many	CASSRTGTGLNEQFF	TGTGCCAGCAGTCGAACGGGGACGGGGCTCAATGAGCAGTTCTTC
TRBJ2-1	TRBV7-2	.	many	CASSLVDGSKQFF	TGTGCCAGCAGCTTAGTGGACGGGAGCAAGCAGTTCTTC
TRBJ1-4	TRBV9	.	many	CASSVAGASNEKLFF	TGTGCCAGCAGCGTCGCGGGGGCATCTAATGAAAAACTGTTTTTT
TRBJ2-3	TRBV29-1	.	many	CGKVSGRSTDTQYF	TGCGGCAAAGTCAGCGGGCGAAGCACAGATACGCAGTATTTT
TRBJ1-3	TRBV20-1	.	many	CSARPGTWAGNTIYF	TGCAGTGCTAGGCCCGGGACTTGGGCTGGAAACACCATATATTTT
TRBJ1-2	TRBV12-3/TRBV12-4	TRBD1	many	CASSLAGQTNYGYTF	TGTGCCAGCAGTTTGGCGGGACAGACTAACTATGGCTACACCTTC
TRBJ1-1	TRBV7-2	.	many	CASSPQGAKGTEAFF	TGTGCCAGCAGCCCCCAGGGTGCCAAGGGGACTGAAGCTTTCTTT
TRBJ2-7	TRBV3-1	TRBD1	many	CASSQPDRSYEQYF	TGTGCCAGCAGCCAACCGGACAGGTCGTACGAGCAGTACTTC
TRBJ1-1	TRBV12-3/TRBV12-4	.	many	CASSIGVTEAFF	TGTGCCAGCAGTATCGGGGTGACTGAAGCTTTCTTT
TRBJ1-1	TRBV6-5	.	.	CASSYSTTVNTEAFF	TGTGCCAGCAGTTACTCCACGACCGTGAACACTGAAGCTTTCTTT
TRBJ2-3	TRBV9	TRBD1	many	CASSVSDRSTDTQYF	TGTGCCAGCAGCGTATCGGACAGGAGCACAGATACGCAGTATTTT
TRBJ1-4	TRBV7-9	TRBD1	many	CAAGTDTNEKLFF	TGTGCTGCCGGGACAGATACAAATGAAAAACTGTTTTTT
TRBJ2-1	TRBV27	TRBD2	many	CASSPMPGLAGYEQFF	TGTGCCAGCAGTCCCATGCCGGGACTAGCGGGGTATGAGCAGTTCTTC
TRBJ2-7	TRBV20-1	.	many	CSARDSAEHEQYF	TGCAGTGCTAGAGACTCCGCGGAGCACGAGCAGTACTTC
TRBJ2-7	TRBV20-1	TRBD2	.	CSANPPRGGNYEQYF	TGCAGTGCGAACCCCCCCCGGGGGGGAAACTATGAGCAGTACTTC
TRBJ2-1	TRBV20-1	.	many	CSAAHGDNEQFF	TGCAGTGCTGCCCACGGGGACAATGAGCAGTTCTTC
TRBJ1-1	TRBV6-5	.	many	CASRSFGQSTEAFF	TGTGCCAGCAGATCATTTGGACAGTCGACTGAAGCTTTCTTT
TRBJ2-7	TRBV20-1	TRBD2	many	CSARATGGLDEQYF	TGCAGTGCTAGAGCCACGGGGGGGCTGGACGAGCAGTACTTC
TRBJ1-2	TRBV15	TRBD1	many	CATSRRTGGSIGYTF	TGTGCCACCAGCAGACGGACAGGGGGAAGTATTGGCTACACCTTC
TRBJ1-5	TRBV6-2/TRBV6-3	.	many	CASSAGHGNQPQHF	TGTGCCAGCAGTGCAGGGCATGGCAATCAGCCCCAGCATTTT
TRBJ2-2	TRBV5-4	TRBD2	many	CASRKGLAGGNTGELFF	TGTGCCAGCAGGAAGGGACTAGCGGGGGGGAACACCGGGGAGCTGTTTTTT
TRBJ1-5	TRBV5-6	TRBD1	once	CASSLQGAEQPQHF	TGTGCCAGCAGCTTACAGGGGGCGGAACAGCCCCAGCATTTT
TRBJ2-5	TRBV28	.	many	CASSSPGQKTQYF	TGTGCCAGCAGTTCCCCCGGACAGAAGACCCAGTACTTC
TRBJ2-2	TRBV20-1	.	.	CSASNLNTGELFF	TGCAGTGCTAGCAACTTGAACACCGGGGAGCTGTTTTTT
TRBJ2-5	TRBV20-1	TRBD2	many	CSASTGTSQETQYF	TGCAGTGCTAGCACCGGGACTAGCCAAGAGACCCAGTACTTC
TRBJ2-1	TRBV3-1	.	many	CASSLRGAANNEQFF	TGTGCCAGCAGCCTTCGGGGGGCCGCAAACAATGAGCAGTTCTTC
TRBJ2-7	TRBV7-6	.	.	CASSAARYEQYF	TGTGCCAGCAGCGCGGCCCGCTACGAGCAGTACTTC
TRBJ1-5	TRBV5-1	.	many	CASSLWGSQPQHF	TGCGCCAGCAGCTTGTGGGGGTCTCAGCCCCAGCATTTT
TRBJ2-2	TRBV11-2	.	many	CASSQGAGPNTGELFF	TGTGCCAGCAGCCAAGGGGCCGGACCCAACACCGGGGAGCTGTTTTTT
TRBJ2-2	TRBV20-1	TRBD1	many	CSAGAQGANTGELFF	TGCAGTGCTGGAGCTCAGGGGGCGAACACCGGGGAGCTGTTTTTT
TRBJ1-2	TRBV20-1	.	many	CSARDQSRSYGYTF	TGCAGTGCTAGAGATCAGAGTCGGTCGTATGGCTACACCTTC
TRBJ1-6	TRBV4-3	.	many	CASSQDLAGSNSPLHF	TGCGCCAGCAGCCAAGATCTCGCAGGTTCCAATTCACCCCTCCACTTT
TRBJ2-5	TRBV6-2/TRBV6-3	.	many	CASSTTGTAMGTQYF	TGTGCCAGCAGTACCACCGGGACCGCTATGGGGACCCAGTACTTC
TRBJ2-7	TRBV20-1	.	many	CSARSQRTGNYEQYF	TGCAGTGCTAGGTCCCAAAGAACGGGAAACTACGAGCAGTACTTC
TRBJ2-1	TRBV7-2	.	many	CASGPYLNNEQFF	TGTGCCAGCGGGCCATACCTGAACAATGAGCAGTTCTTC
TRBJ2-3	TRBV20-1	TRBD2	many	CSATIAGGDSTDTQYF	TGCAGTGCCACCATCGCGGGGGGCGATAGCACAGATACGCAGTATTTT
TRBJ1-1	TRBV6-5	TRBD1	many	CASSSTGREAFF	TGTGCCAGCAGCTCGACAGGGCGGGAAGCTTTCTTT
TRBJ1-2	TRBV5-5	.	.	CASSLGGDGYTF	TGTGCCAGCAGCTTGGGAGGGGATGGCTACACCTTC
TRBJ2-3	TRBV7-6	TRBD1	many	CASSYRGHTDTQYF	TGTGCCAGCAGCTACAGGGGCCACACAGATACGCAGTATTTT
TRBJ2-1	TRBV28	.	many	CASNDVAAYEQFF	TGTGCCAGCAATGACGTAGCGGCTTACGAGCAGTTCTTC
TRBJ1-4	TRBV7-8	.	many	CASSPGGKLFF	TGTGCCAGCAGTCCTGGGGGAAAACTGTTTTTT
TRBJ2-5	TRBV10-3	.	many	CAISESDLYQYF	TGTGCCATCAGTGAGTCGGACTTGTACCAGTACTTC
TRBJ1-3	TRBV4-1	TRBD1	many	CASSRGQDSGNTIYF	TGCGCCAGCAGCCGTGGACAGGACTCTGGAAACACCATATATTTT
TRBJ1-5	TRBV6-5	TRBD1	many	CATKLQGAADQPQHF	TGTGCCACCAAGTTACAGGGGGCGGCGGATCAGCCCCAGCATTTT
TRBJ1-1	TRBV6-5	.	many	CASSVRENTEAFF	TGTGCCAGCAGCGTCAGGGAGAACACTGAAGCTTTCTTT
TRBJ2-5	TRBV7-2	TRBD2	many	CASSFRGGQGQETQYF	TGTGCCAGCAGCTTTCGGGGGGGGCAGGGGCAAGAGACCCAGTACTTC
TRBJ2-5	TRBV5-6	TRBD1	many	CASSYDRGGWRETQYF	TGTGCCAGCAGCTATGACAGGGGAGGATGGAGAGAGACCCAGTACTTC
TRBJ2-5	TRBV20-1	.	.	CSASYDQETQYF	TGCAGTGCTAGCTACGACCAAGAGACCCAGTACTTC